The 14 T cell receptor beta chains below come from one sample, sequenced in a study of blood T cell repertoires in COVID-19. Profiled with immunoSEQ multiplex PCR; TCRdb holds only in-frame clones, not every one. The repertoire holds about 210,000 clones, with 85% to 90% as singletons. Source material: PBMCs or T cells enriched from blood (not recorded which). These receptors were taken from a woman aged 40 to 50 in a cohort exposed to, infected with or recovered from COVID-19 (not recorded which).

The CDR3 DNA follows: TGTGCCAGCAGCTTAAGGGGGGGGCTTAACAATGAGCAGTTCTTC. This codes for CASSLRGGLNNEQFF. J is TRBJ2-1 and V is TRBV7-2; TRBD2 might be the D (7 bases). The CDR3 consists of 15 residues. Germline loops: CDR1 SGHTA, CDR2 FQGNSA. The ends were cut back, 2 bases at V and 5 bases at J, with 13 bases in the middle.

The chain has TRBV29-1 and TRBJ2-1; the D gene is possibly TRBD2 (6 bases). This CDR3 region has 14 residues. V dropped 8 bases and J dropped 6 bases, with 20 bases sitting between them. The germline V gene encodes CDR1 SQVTM and CDR2 ANQGSEA. The CDR3 loop is CSISSLVGGNEQFF. For the CDR3, the DNA is TGCAGCATATCCTCTTTGGTGGGGGGCAATGAGCAGTTCTTC.

In this sample, this clone turned up once. J is TRBJ2-7 and V is TRBV5-6; the match to TRBD2 covers 7 bases. The junction had 2 bases not matched to a gene; V was cut back by 2 bases and J by 3 bases. The CDR3 is made up of 13 amino acids. Per germline, CDR1 SGHDT and CDR2 YYEEEE. Written as DNA, the CDR3 is TGTGCCAGCAGCTTTCCGGGGGGCTACGAGCAGTACTTC. Translated, it gives CASSFPGGYEQYF.

The chain recombines TRBV5-4 with TRBJ1-3; D gene uncertain. The germline V gene encodes CDR1 SGHNT and CDR2 YYREEE (reference sequence). CDR3 length: 15 amino acids. V was clipped by 0 bases and J by 0 bases, with 7 bases between them. The DNA for the CDR3 is TGTGCCAGCAGCTTGGCAGGCCCCTCTGGAAACACCATATATTTT. Protein product: CASSLAGPSGNTIYF.

This clone was detected only once. This chain joins TRBV15 and TRBJ2-7; 7 bases map to TRBD1. Germline values: CDR1 LNHNV, CDR2 YYDKDF (reference sequence). Trimming removed 6 bases from V and 0 bases from J; junction bases left unmatched: 2. This CDR3 contains 13 residues. In DNA form, the CDR3 reads TGTGCCACCAGAAGGGACAGCTCCTACGAGCAGTACTTC. Protein: CATRRDSSYEQYF.

The chain has TRBV7-9 and TRBJ2-7, with 8 positions matching TRBD1. Unmatched junction bases numbered 12, after V lost 5 bases and J lost 3 bases. This CDR3 has 16 residues. Germline lookup yields CDR1 SEHNR and CDR2 FQNEAQ (reference sequence). CDR3 loop: CASSPKWGQAFYEQYF. CDR3 in DNA: TGTGCCAGCAGCCCGAAGTGGGGACAGGCCTTCTACGAGCAGTACTTC.

This clone came up once. This sequence joins TRBV7-6 and TRBJ2-7; no definite D call. The V gene lost 3 bases and the J gene lost 1 base, with 10 bases spanning the gap. This CDR3 has 14 residues. Germline CDR1 is SGHVS and CDR2 is FNYEAQ. DNA of the CDR3: TGTGCCAGCAGCTTTGGTCCAGGATCCTACGAGCAGTACTTC. It codes for CASSFGPGSYEQYF.

This chain links TRBV18 with TRBJ2-5; 10 bases agree with TRBD1. V was pared by 3 bases and J by 5 bases, with 3 bases of the junction left unmatched. The CDR3 runs 14 residues. Germline CDR1 and CDR2: KGHSH and LQKENI. The CDR3 is CASSPGTGVETQYF. The CDR3 DNA reads TGTGCCAGCTCACCCGGGACAGGGGTCGAGACCCAGTACTTC.

The gene calls are TRBV28 and TRBJ2-5; 7 bases align to TRBD2. CDR3 size: 15 residues. CDR1 is MDHEN and CDR2 is SYDVKM in the germline V gene. V was pared by 5 bases and J by 1 base, with 7 bases of the junction left unmatched. CDR3: CASSPPGEGQETQYF. CDR3 nucleotide sequence: TGTGCCAGCAGTCCCCCCGGGGAGGGCCAAGAGACCCAGTACTTC.

The chain couples TRBV12-3 or TRBV12-4 to TRBJ1-1; TRBD1 is a possible D gene (5 bases). Between the trimmed V and J ends, which lost 6 bases and 7 bases, there was a span of 15 bases. This CDR3 has 13 amino acids. Written as DNA, the CDR3 is TGTGCCAGCAGCATGACAGTTCTGGGTGAAGCTTTCTTT. Encoded protein: CASSMTVLGEAFF.

This sequence joins TRBV4-1 and TRBJ1-4; TRBD1 matches at 10 bases. Per the germline V gene, CDR1 is MGHRA and CDR2 is YSYEKL. This CDR3 has 18 residues. The V and J ends lost 1 base and 8 bases, in that order; junction bases with no gene match: 13. Here the CDR3 DNA reads TGCGCCAGCAGCCAAGTTTTTGCGACAGGGGGCGTCGGGGAAAAACTGTTTTTT. Its translation is CASSQVFATGGVGEKLFF.

The V gene is TRBV6-5, the J gene TRBJ1-6; no reliable D call. The CDR3 totals 16 residues. Germline V lookup: CDR1 MNHEY, CDR2 SVGAGI. V was clipped by 0 bases and J by 0 bases, with 6 bases between them. This CDR3 is CASSYSWSSYNSPLHF. The DNA for the CDR3 is TGTGCCAGCAGTTACTCGTGGAGCTCCTATAATTCACCCCTCCACTTT.

This rearrangement joins TRBV7-9 to TRBJ2-3; 12 positions agree with TRBD2. The CDR3 length is 16 residues. V shed 5 bases and J 5 bases; nucleotides not matched to a gene: 8. Germline-derived CDR1 and CDR2 are SEHNR and FQNEAQ (reference sequence). The CDR3 sequence is CASSGRLAGERDTQYF. For the CDR3, the DNA is TGTGCCAGCAGCGGCCGACTAGCGGGAGAGAGAGATACGCAGTATTTT. Based on the CDR3 plus reference TRBV7-9 and TRBJ2-3, the full variable domain is DTGVSQNPRHKITKRGQNVTFRCDPISEHNRLYWYRQTLGQGPEFLTYFQNEAQLEKSRLLSDRFSAERPKGSFSTLEIQRTEQGDSAMYLCASSGRLAGERDTQYFGPGTRLTVL.

As DNA, the CDR3 is TGTGCCAGCAGCGTAGTGTACGGGACAGATACGCAGTATTTT. Translation gives CASSVVYGTDTQYF. The V and J genes are TRBV9 and TRBJ2-3; no firm D call. Trimming removed 0 bases from V and 3 bases from J, with 8 bases in between. The CDR3 totals 14 residues. Germline CDR1 SGDLS, CDR2 YYNGEE.